A few counts support the clone carrying this T cell receptor (beta chain). Its specificity is unknown. The data belong to a study of T cell responses to AZD1222 COVID-19 vaccine. General study points: Among the donors, most were white British and more were female, and clonal diversity was possibly underestimated.

CDR3 length: 14 amino acids. V was pared by 3 bases and J by 4 bases, with 13 bases between. In germline, CDR1 is SGHDT, CDR2 YYEEEE. Assay used: immunoSEQ multiplex PCR; TCRdb lists only in-frame clones, some missing. Here the sample spans some 96,000 clones, about 89% being singletons. Here the sequenced sample was peripheral blood, taken on day 0 of MenACWY control vaccination. The sequence derives from an adult in good health. The chain uses TRBV5-6 and TRBJ1-2, with D hard to call. CDR3 nucleotide sequence: TGTGCCAGCAGCTGGCGGACGGACTCCTATGGCTACACCTTC. The encoded protein is CASSWRTDSYGYTF.